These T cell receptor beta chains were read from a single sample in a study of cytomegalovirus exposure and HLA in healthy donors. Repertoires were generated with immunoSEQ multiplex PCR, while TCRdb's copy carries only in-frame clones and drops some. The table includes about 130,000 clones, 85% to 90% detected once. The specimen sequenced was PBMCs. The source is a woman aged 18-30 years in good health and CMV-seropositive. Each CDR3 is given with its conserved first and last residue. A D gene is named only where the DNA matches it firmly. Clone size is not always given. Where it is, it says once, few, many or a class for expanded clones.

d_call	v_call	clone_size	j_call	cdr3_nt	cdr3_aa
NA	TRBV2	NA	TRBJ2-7	TGTGCCAGCAGGGGAGCCTACGAGCAGTACTTC	CASRGAYEQYF
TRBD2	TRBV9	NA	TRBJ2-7	TGTGCCAGCAGCCCTTGGGGGGGAAACGAGCAGTACTTC	CASSPWGGNEQYF
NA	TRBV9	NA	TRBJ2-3	TGTGCCAGCAGCGTAGGGGCTAGCCCCACAGATACGCAGTATTTT	CASSVGASPTDTQYF
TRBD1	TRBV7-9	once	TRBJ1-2	TGTGCCAGCAGCTTTGGGACAGGCCATCGGGACGGCTACACCTTC	CASSFGTGHRDGYTF
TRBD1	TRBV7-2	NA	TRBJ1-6	TGTGCCAGCAGCTTAGTGGGGACAGCCTATTCACCCCTCCACTTT	CASSLVGTAYSPLHF
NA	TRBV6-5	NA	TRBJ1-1	TGTGCCAGCAGTTACGGTCAGGGAGGGGGCACTGAAGCTTTCTTT	CASSYGQGGGTEAFF
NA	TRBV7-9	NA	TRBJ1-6	TGTGCCAGCAGCCCACGGGACACCGAGAGGGGGTGGAATTCACCCCTCCACTTT	CASSPRDTERGWNSPLHF
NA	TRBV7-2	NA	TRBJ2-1	TGTGCCAGCAGCTCGAGACTAGTTACTGATGAGCAGTTCTTC	CASSSRLVTDEQFF
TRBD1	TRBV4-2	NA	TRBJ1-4	TGTGCCAGCAGCCAAGATAGGGGGCTAGGCGAAAAACTGTTTTTT	CASSQDRGLGEKLFF
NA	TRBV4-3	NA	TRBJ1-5	TGCGCCAGCAGCCAAGACTTGTGGGGAGGACAGCCCCAGCATTTT	CASSQDLWGGQPQHF
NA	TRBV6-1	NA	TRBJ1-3	TGTGCCAGCAGTGAGGGAGGGGGAGGAAACACCATATATTTT	CASSEGGGGNTIYF
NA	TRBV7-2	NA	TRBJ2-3	TGTGCCAGCAGCTCAAATTGGCTCACGGAGCCGGGAGATACGCAGTATTTT	CASSSNWLTEPGDTQYF
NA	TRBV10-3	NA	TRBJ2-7	TGTGCCATCAGTGTACAGGGAACCGAGCAGTACTTC	CAISVQGTEQYF
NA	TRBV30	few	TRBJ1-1	TGTGCCTCCGTCCGGGCGGGGGGCACTGAAGCTTTCTTT	CASVRAGGTEAFF
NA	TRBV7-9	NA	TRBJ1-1	TGTGCCAGCAGCTTCGGGGAGAACACTGAAGCTTTCTTT	CASSFGENTEAFF
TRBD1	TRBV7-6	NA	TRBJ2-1	TGTGCCAGCAGCGACCGGGACAGTCTCTACAATGAGCAGTTCTTC	CASSDRDSLYNEQFF
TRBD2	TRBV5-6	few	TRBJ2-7	TGTGCCAGCAGCCCCGACAGCGGGGGGCACTCCTACGAGCAGTACTTC	CASSPDSGGHSYEQYF
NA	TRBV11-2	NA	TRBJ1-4	TGTGCCAGCAGCCCCATTGCTGGGGGAGGTCGTGAAAAACTGTTTTTT	CASSPIAGGGREKLFF
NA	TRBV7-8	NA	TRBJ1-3	TGTGCCAGCAGCTTAGACCAGGGAGGAAGAAACACCATATATTTT	CASSLDQGGRNTIYF
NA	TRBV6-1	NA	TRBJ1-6	TGTGCCAGCAGTGAGGAGACCCGGCCGCCACCCCTCCACTTT	CASSEETRPPPLHF
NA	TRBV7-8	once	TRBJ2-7	TGTGCCAGCAGCCACGGGACCTACGAGCAGTACTTC	CASSHGTYEQYF
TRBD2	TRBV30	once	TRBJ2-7	TGTGCCTGGAGTACACTAGCGGGGGGTGGTAACGAGCAGTACTTC	CAWSTLAGGGNEQYF
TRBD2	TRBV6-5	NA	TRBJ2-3	TGTGCCAGCAGTGGAATAGCGGGGGGGACAGATACGCAGTATTTT	CASSGIAGGTDTQYF
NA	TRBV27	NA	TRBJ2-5	TGTGCCAGCCTGCCCCATCCGACAGACATAAACCAAGAGACCCAGTACTTC	CASLPHPTDINQETQYF
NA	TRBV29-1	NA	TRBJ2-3	TGCAGCGTTGAGACAGGATCCTCCACAGATACGCAGTATTTT	CSVETGSSTDTQYF
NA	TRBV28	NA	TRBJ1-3	TGTGCCAGCGGCTTCAGTGGAAACACCATATATTTT	CASGFSGNTIYF
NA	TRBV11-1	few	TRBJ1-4	TGTGCCAGCAGCACCAGGGGAGCTAATGAAAAACTGTTTTTT	CASSTRGANEKLFF
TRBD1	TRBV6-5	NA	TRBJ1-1	TGTGCCAGCAGGCGGGGACAGATGAACACTGAAGCTTTCTTT	CASRRGQMNTEAFF
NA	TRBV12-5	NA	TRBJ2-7	TGTGCTAGTGGTTACGACTCAGGGGACGAGCAGTACTTC	CASGYDSGDEQYF
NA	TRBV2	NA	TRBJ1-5	TGTGCCAGCACCCCGCGGGAGAGCAATCAGCCCCAGCATTTT	CASTPRESNQPQHF
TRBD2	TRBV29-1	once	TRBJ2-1	TGCAGCGTTGACGCTTTTTCCGGGGGGGGGCTCTACAATGAGCAGTTCTTC	CSVDAFSGGGLYNEQFF
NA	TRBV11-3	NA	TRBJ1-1	TGTGCCAGCAGCTTGGGGGGACCCATGAACACTGAAGCTTTCTTT	CASSLGGPMNTEAFF
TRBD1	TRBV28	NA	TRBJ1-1	TGTGCCAGCAGGGGGACAGGGGGCCTCGTTGCGACTGAAGCTTTCTTT	CASRGTGGLVATEAFF
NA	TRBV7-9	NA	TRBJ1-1	TGTGCCAGCAGCCCCCCTAGGGGAAGTACTGAAGCTTTCTTT	CASSPPRGSTEAFF
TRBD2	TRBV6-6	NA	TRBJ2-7	TGTGCCAGCAGTACGGGTCTAGCGGGGGGCTACGAGCAGTACTTC	CASSTGLAGGYEQYF
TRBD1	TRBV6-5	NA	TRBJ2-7	TGTGCCAGCAGTTACGGACAGGGGGCTTCCTACGAGCAGTACTTC	CASSYGQGASYEQYF
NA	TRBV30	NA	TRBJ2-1	TGTGCCTGGAGTGTACTAGGGGGGCAGTTCTTC	CAWSVLGGQFF
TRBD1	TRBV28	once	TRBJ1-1	TGTGCCAGCAGTTGGGACAGGTACTTGAACACTGAAGCTTTCTTT	CASSWDRYLNTEAFF
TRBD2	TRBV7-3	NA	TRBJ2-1	TGTGCCAGCAGCTTTGAGCGGGGGGGCTCCCAGCAGGTTGAGCAGTTCTTC	CASSFERGGSQQVEQFF
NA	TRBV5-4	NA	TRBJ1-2	TGTGCCAGCAGCTTGGGGTCCCGGACGGGAGGAGGCTACACCTTC	CASSLGSRTGGGYTF
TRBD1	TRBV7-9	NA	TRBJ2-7	TGTGCCAGCAGCTTGCCCGGGACAGACTACGAGCAGTACTTC	CASSLPGTDYEQYF
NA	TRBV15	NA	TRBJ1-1	TGTGCCACCAGCAGAGATCGGCGGGGCACTGAAGCTTTCTTT	CATSRDRRGTEAFF
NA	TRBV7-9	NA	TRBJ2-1	TGTGCCAGCAGCTTAGGGTCGGGGTACAATGAGCAGTTCTTC	CASSLGSGYNEQFF
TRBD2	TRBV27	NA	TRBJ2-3	TGTGCCAGCAGTCTACGGGGGGGCCGGGCGTATACGCAGTATTTT	CASSLRGGRAYTQYF
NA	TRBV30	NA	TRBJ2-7	TGTGCCTGGATGCCGGGGAACGAGCAGTACTTC	CAWMPGNEQYF
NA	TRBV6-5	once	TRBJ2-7	TGTGCCAGCAGTTACTCCCACGGCTCCTACGAGCAGTACTTC	CASSYSHGSYEQYF
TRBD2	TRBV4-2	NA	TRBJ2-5	TGTGCCAGCAGCCAAGAAAGTAAGGCGGGGGGGCCTGTGGAGACCCAGTACTTC	CASSQESKAGGPVETQYF
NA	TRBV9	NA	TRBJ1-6	TGTGCCAGCAGCGTAGAACAGTATAATTCACCCCTCCACTTT	CASSVEQYNSPLHF
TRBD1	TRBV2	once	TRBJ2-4	TGTGCCAGCGCACCATGGGCAGGGGGAAAAAACATTCAGTACTTC	CASAPWAGGKNIQYF
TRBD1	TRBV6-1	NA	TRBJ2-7	TGTGCCAGCAGCTTGACAGGGATTAGGTACGAGCAGTACTTC	CASSLTGIRYEQYF
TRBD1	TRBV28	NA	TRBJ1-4	TGTGCCAGCAGTGGACAGGGGATACAGGGTGAAAAACTGTTTTTT	CASSGQGIQGEKLFF
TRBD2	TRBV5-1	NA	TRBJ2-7	TGCGCCAGCAGCCCGAGGGCGGGGGGGCCGGGAGAGCAGTACTTC	CASSPRAGGPGEQYF
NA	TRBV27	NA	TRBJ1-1	TGTGCCAGCAGTTGGGGGGGGTTAGGCACTGAAGCTTTCTTT	CASSWGGLGTEAFF